This T cell receptor (beta chain) was obtained from a study of blood T cells in healthy people across ages. Notes on the study in general: Long-lived donors exceeded aged donors in naive CD4+ cells and diversity. As naive T cell percentage varied, TCR beta diversity correlated strongly with it.

Through a sample-barcoded 5' primer and a J-beta primer mix, a second PCR was run for about 6 to 11 cycles. TCRdb called the 5' RACE reads again in MiXCR, with one record for every CDR3 protein. In the table there are approximately 780,000 distinct CDR3 sequences, around a quarter of which are singletons. This clonotype was observed a handful of times. Its antigen is unidentified. An end of the junction does not agree with germline; a read error may underlie this. These same data were also listed under a study on T cells of mothers and their children. That report adds: Reverse transcription into cDNA received all extracted RNA, at roughly 1.4 ug per 15 ul. Both sample barcodes and 2-4 random nucleotides came from the M1S primer of the second PCR.

Sequenced material: blood. This clonotype was sampled from a boy younger than 18 in good health.

The CDR3 loop reads CASSPSGRVETQCF. CDR3 sequence (DNA): TGTGCCAGCAGCCCCTCGGGGCGGGTGGAGACCCAGTGCTTC. The V and J genes are TRBV7-9 and TRBJ2-5; D possibly matches TRBD1 or TRBD2 (5 bases each). CDR1 and CDR2 from the germline V gene are SEHNR and FQNEAQ (reference sequence). The CDR3 has 14 residues.